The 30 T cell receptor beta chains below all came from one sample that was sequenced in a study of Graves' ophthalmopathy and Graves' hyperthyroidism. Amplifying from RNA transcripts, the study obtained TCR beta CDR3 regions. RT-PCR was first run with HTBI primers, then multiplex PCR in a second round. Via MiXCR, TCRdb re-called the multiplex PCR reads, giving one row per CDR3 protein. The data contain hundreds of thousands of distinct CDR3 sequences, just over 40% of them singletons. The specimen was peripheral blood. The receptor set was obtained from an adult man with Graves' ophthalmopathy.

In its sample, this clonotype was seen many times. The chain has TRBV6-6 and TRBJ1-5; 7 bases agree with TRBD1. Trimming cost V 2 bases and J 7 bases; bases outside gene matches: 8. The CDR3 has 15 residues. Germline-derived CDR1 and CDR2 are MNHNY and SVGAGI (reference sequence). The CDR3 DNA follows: TGTGCCAGCAGTTACAAGGGACAGCTCCGACAGCCCCAGCATTTT. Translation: CASSYKGQLRQPQHF.

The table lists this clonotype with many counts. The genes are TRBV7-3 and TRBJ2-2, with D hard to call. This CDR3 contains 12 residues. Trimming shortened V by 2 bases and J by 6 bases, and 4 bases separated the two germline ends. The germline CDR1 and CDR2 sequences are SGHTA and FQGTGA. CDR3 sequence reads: CASSLRAGELFF. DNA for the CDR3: TGTGCCAGCAGCTTACGGGCCGGGGAGCTGTTTTTT.

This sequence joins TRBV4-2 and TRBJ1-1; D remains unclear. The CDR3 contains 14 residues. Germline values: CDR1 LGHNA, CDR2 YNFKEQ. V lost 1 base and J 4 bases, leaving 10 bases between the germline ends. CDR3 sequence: CASSQVGEGTEAFF. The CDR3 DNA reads TGTGCCAGCAGCCAAGTTGGTGAGGGCACTGAAGCTTTCTTT.

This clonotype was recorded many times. This CDR3 is CASAPGPSGSGEQYF. In nucleotides, the CDR3 is TGTGCCAGCGCTCCGGGCCCTAGCGGGAGTGGCGAGCAGTACTTC. The chain is built from TRBV7-8 and TRBJ2-7; 10 bases align to TRBD2. This CDR3 is built from 15 residues. CDR1 and CDR2 from the germline V gene are SGHVS and FQNEAQ. The ends lost 8 bases at V and 6 bases at J; junction bases unmatched: 13.

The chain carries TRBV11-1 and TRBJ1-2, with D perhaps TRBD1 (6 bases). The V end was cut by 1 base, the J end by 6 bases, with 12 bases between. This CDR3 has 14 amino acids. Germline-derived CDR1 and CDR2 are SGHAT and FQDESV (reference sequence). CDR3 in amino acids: CASSLVQGQDGYTF. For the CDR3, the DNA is TGTGCCAGCAGCTTAGTGCAGGGGCAGGATGGCTACACCTTC.

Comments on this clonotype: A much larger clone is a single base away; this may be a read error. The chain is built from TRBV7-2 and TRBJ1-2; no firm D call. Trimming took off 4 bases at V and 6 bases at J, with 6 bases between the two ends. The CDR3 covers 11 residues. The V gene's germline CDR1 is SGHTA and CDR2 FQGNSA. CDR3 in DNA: TGTGCCAGCAGCTCCCACCATGGCTACACCTTC. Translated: CASSSHHGYTF.

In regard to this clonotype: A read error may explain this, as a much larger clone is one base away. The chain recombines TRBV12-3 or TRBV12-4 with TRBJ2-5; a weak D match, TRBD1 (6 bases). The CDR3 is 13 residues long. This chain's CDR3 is CASSLVNRETLYF. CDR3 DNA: TGTGCCAGCAGTTTAGTAAACAGGGAGACCCTGTACTTC.

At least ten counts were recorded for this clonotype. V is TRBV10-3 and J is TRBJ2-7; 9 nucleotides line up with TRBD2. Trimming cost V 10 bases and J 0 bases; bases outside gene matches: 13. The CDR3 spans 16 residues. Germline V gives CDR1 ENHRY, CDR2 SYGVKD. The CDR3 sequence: CATSQAGTSFSYEQYF. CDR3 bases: TGTGCCACCTCGCAGGCGGGGACTAGCTTCTCCTACGAGCAGTACTTC.

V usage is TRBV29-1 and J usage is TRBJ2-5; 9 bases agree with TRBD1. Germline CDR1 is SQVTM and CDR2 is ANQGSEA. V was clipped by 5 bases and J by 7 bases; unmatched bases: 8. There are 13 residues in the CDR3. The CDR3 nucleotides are TGCAGCGTTCGCACAGGGGGCGTGGGGACCCAGTACTTC. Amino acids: CSVRTGGVGTQYF.

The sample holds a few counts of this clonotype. The chain's CDR3 is CASSLRPDNQPQHF. CDR3 coding DNA: TGTGCCAGCAGTTTAAGGCCAGATAATCAGCCCCAGCATTTT. This chain uses TRBV12-3 or TRBV12-4 with TRBJ1-5; D unclear. The CDR3 runs 14 residues. V was trimmed by 2 bases and J by 4 bases, leaving 9 bases between them.

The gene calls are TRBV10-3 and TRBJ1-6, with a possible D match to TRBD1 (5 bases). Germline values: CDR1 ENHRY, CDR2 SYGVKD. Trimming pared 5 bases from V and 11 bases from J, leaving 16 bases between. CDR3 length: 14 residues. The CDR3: CAISLSQTETPLHF. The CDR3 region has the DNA TGTGCCATCAGTCTGAGCCAGACAGAAACACCCCTCCACTTT.

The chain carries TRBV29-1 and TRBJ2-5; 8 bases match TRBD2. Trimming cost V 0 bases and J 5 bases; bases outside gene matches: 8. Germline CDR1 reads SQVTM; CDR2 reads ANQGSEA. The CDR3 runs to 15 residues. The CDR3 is CSVEDSGVTYETQYF. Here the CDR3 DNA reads TGCAGCGTTGAAGATAGCGGGGTTACCTACGAGACCCAGTACTTC.

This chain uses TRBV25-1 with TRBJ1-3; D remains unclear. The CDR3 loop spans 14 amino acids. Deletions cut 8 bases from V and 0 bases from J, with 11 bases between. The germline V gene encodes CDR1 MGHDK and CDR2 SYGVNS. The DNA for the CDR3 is TGTGCCAGCTTAGTTTCCAGCTCTGGAAACACCATATATTTT. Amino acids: CASLVSSSGNTIYF.

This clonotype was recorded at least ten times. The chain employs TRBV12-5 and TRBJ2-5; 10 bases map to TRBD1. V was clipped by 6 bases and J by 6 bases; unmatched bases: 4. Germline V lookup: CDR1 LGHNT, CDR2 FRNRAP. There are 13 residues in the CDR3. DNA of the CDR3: TGTGCTAGTGGACGGACAGGGGGGAAGACCCAGTACTTC. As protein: CASGRTGGKTQYF.

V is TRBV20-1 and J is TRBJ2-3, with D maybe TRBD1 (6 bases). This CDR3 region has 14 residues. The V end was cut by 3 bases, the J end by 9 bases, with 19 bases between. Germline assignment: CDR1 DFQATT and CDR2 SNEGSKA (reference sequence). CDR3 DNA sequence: TGCAGTGCTAGCGCCCGGATGACCAGGGGAACGCAGTATTTT. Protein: CSASARMTRGTQYF.

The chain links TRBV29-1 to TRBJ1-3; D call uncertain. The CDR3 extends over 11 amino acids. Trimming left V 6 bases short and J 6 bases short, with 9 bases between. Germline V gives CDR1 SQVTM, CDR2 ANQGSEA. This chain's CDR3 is CSVVTENTIYF. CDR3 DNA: TGCAGCGTCGTGACTGAAAACACCATATATTTT.

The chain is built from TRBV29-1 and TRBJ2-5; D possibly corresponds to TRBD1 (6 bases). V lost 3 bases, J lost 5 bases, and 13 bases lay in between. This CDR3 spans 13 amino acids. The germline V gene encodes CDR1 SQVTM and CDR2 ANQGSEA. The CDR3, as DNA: TGCAGCGTTGAGGAAGGGGGAAGGGAGACCCAGTACTTC. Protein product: CSVEEGGRETQYF.

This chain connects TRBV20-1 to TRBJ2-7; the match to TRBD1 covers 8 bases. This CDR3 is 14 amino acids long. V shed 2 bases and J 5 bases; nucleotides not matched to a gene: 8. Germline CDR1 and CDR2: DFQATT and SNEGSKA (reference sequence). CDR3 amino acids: CSARPGGGSDEQYF. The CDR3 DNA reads TGCAGTGCTAGACCAGGGGGCGGATCCGACGAGCAGTACTTC.

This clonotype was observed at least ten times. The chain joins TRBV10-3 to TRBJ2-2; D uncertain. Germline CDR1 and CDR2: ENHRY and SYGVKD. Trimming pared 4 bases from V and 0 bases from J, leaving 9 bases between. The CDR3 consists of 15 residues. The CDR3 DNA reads TGTGCCATCAGTGGGCAGACCCCGAACACCGGGGAGCTGTTTTTT. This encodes CAISGQTPNTGELFF.

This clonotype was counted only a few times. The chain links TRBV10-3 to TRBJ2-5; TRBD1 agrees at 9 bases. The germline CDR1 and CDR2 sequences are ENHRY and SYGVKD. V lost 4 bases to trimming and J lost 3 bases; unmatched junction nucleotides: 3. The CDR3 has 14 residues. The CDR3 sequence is CAISGGTGKETQYF. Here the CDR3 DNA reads TGTGCCATCAGTGGCGGGACAGGGAAAGAGACCCAGTACTTC.

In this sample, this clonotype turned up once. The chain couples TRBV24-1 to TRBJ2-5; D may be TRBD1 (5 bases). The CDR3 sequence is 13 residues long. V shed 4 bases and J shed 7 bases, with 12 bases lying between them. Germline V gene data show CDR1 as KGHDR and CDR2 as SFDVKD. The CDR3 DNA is TGTGCCACCAGTGAACCGACCACAGGGACCCAGTACTTC. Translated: CATSEPTTGTQYF.

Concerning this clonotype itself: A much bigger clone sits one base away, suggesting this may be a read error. DNA of the CDR3: TGTGCCATTGGGACAGAACCAGATGCGCAGTATTTT. Protein sequence: CAIGTEPDAQYF. The chain carries TRBV15 and TRBJ2-3, with 7 bases aligning to TRBD1. This CDR3 has 12 amino acids. Germline CDR1 LNHNV, CDR2 YYDKDF (reference sequence).

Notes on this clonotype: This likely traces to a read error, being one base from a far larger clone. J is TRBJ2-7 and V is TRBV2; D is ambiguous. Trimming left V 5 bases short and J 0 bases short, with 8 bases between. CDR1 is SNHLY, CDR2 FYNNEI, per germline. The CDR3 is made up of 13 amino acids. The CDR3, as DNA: TGTGCCAGCAGTCCCCGGTGCTCCTACGAGCAGTACTTC. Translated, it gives CASSPRCSYEQYF.

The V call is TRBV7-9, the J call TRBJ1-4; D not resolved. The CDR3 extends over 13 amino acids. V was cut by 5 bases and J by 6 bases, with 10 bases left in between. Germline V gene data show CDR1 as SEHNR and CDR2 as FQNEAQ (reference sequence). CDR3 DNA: TGTGCCAGCAGCCCTGACACTCATGAAAAACTGTTTTTT. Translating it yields CASSPDTHEKLFF.

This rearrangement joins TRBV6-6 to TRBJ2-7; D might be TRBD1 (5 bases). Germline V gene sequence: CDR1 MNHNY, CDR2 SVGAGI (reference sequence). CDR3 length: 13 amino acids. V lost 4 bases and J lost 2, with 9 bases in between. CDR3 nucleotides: TGTGCCAGCAGTTTTACGGACACCTACGAGCAGTACTTC. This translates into CASSFTDTYEQYF.

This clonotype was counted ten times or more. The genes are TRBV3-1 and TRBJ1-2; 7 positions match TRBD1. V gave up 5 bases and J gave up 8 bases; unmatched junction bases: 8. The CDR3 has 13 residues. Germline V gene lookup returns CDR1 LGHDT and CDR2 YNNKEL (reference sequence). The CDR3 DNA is TGTGCCAGCAGCGGCGACAGGGTTGGCGGCTACACCTTC. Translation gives CASSGDRVGGYTF.

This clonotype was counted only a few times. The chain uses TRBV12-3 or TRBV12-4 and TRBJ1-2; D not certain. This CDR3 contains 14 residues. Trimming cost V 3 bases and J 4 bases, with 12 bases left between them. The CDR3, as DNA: TGTGCCAGCAGTTTGCCTGGGGTTACCTATGGCTACACCTTC. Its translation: CASSLPGVTYGYTF.

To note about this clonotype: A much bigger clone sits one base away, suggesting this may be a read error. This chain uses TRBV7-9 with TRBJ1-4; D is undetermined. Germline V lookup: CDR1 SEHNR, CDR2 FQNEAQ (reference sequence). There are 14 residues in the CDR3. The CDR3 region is CAGSQGPTNEKLFF. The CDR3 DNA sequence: TGTGCCGGCAGCCAAGGTCCAACTAATGAAAAACTGTTTTTT.

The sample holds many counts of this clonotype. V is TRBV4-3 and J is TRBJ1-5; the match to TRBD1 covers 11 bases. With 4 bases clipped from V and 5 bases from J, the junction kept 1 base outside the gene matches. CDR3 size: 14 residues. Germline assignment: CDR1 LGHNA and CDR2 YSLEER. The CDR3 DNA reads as TGCGCCAGCAGCCGGACAGGGGGCGATCAGCCCCAGCATTTT. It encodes CASSRTGGDQPQHF.

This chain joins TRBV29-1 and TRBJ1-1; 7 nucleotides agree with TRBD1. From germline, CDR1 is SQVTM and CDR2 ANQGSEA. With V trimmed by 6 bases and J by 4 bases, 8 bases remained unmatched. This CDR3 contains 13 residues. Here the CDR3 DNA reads TGCAGCGTGACCCAGGGGGTAATCACTGAAGCTTTCTTT. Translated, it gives CSVTQGVITEAFF.